Each of the 27 T cell receptor beta chains below was sequenced from the same sample in a study of PD-1 blockade in classical Hodgkin lymphoma. Each patient experienced a relapse that followed autologous stem cell transplantation, and brentuximab vedotin exposure varied. Generated by immunoSEQ multiplex PCR, the TCRdb table keeps only in-frame clones and is missing some. The table shows some 23,000 clones, with about four fifths occurring only once. Source: peripheral blood mononuclear cells (PBMCs), taken before the second cycle of nivolumab. These TCRs come from a human donor with classical Hodgkin lymphoma.

The J gene is TRBJ2-5, the V gene TRBV7-2; D unclear. Between the trimmed V and J ends, which lost 3 bases and 1 base, there was a span of 12 bases. The CDR3 has 15 amino acids. Looked up from germline, CDR1 is SGHTA and CDR2 is FQGNSA. DNA for the CDR3: TGTGCCAGCAGCTTTACAATGCTGGGCCAAGAGACCCAGTACTTC. Its protein product is CASSFTMLGQETQYF.

This chain joins TRBV7-9 and TRBJ2-3, with D possibly being TRBD2 (6 bases). Per the germline V gene, CDR1 is SEHNR and CDR2 is FQNEAQ (reference sequence). This CDR3 has 15 amino acids. V gave up 1 base and J gave up 6 bases, with 14 bases separating them. DNA of the CDR3: TGTGCCAGCAGCTTAGGCGGCGACCGGGGGGATACGCAGTATTTT. Translated: CASSLGGDRGDTQYF.

This clone was recorded once. The CDR3 protein is CASSEGSGFQETQYF. DNA for the CDR3: TGTGCCAGCAGCGAGGGTTCTGGGTTCCAAGAGACCCAGTACTTC. The rearrangement joins TRBV9 to TRBJ2-5, with unresolved D. The CDR3 consists of 15 residues. V gave up 3 bases and J gave up 1 base, with 13 bases separating them. The V gene's germline CDR1 is SGDLS and CDR2 YYNGEE. The full variable domain, with the rest looked up from reference TRBV9 and TRBJ2-5, is DSGVTQTPKHLITATGQRVTLRCSPRSGDLSVYWYQQSLDQGLQFLIQYYNGEERAKGNILERFSAQQFPDLHSELNLSSLELGDSALYFCASSEGSGFQETQYFGPGTRLLVL.

The gene calls are TRBV14 and TRBJ1-1; D is undetermined. V lost 3 bases and J 3 bases, leaving 14 bases between the germline ends. The CDR3 contains 15 residues. Germline loops: CDR1 SGHDN, CDR2 FVKESK. The CDR3 nucleotides are TGTGCCAGCAGCCAGGAAGCGGGAATGGACACTGAAGCTTTCTTT. Its translation is CASSQEAGMDTEAFF.

V and J are TRBV28 and TRBJ1-4; D not certain. The germline V and J ends were trimmed by 2 bases and 5 bases, with 6 bases remaining between them. Per the germline V gene, CDR1 is MDHEN and CDR2 is SYDVKM. CDR3 length equals 13 residues. The CDR3 bases are TGTGCCAGCAGTTTAGAGTACAATGAAAAACTGTTTTTT. It specifies CASSLEYNEKLFF.

This clone was counted between two and nine times. The V gene is TRBV28, the J gene TRBJ2-2; D remains ambiguous. The germline gives CDR1 MDHEN, CDR2 SYDVKM. This CDR3 spans 11 amino acids. Between the trimmed V and J ends, which lost 7 bases and 3 bases, there was a span of 3 bases. The CDR3 protein is CASTYTGELFF. The CDR3 DNA follows: TGTGCCAGCACCTACACCGGGGAGCTGTTTTTT. The full variable domain, rest sourced from reference TRBV28 and TRBJ2-2, is DVKVTQSSRYLVKRTGEKVFLECVQDMDHENMFWYRQDPGLGLRLIYFSYDVKMKEKGDIPEGYSVSREKKERFSLILESASTNQTSMYLCASTYTGELFFGEGSRLTVL.

The V and J genes are TRBV5-1 and TRBJ2-3; D is unresolved. The CDR3 length is 16 residues. Germline V CDR1 and CDR2: SGHRS, YFSETQ. Trimming removed 0 bases at V and 2 bases at J, with 13 bases between. CDR3 in DNA: TGCGCCAGCAGCTTGGACGCGGCGTTAACCACAGATACGCAGTATTTT. As protein: CASSLDAALTTDTQYF.

The rearrangement uses TRBV2 and TRBJ2-7; TRBD2 matches at 7 bases. Germline CDR1 reads SNHLY; CDR2 reads FYNNEI. The V and J ends lost 2 bases and 9 bases, in that order; junction bases with no gene match: 10. This CDR3 has 14 amino acids. The CDR3 is CASSEIRLAVVQYF. In DNA, the CDR3 is TGTGCCAGCAGTGAAATCCGACTAGCCGTGGTGCAGTACTTC.

This chain uses TRBV4-1 with TRBJ2-3, with 11 bases lining up with TRBD2. The J segment lost 1 base and the V segment lost 1 base, leaving 4 bases of the junction unmatched. This CDR3 has 17 amino acids. Germline-derived CDR1 and CDR2 are MGHRA and YSYEKL. The CDR3 DNA reads as TGCGCCAGCAGCCAAGGATTGACTAGCGGGGGCACAGATACGCAGTATTTT. This codes for CASSQGLTSGGTDTQYF.

The chain links TRBV2 to TRBJ2-5; D gene uncertain. Trimming removed 7 bases at V and 5 bases at J, with 5 bases between. CDR3 length: 10 residues. CDR1 is SNHLY, CDR2 FYNNEI, per germline. The DNA for the CDR3 is TGTGCCAGCAATCGTGAGACCCAGTACTTC. This translates into CASNRETQYF.

Remarks on this clone: In the same sample, other DNA sequences code for this CDR3. The chain joins TRBV7-8 to TRBJ1-2; maybe TRBD1 (5 bases). CDR1 is SGHVS and CDR2 is FQNEAQ in the germline V gene. V lost 1 base, J lost 8 bases, and 8 bases lay in between. The CDR3 spans 12 residues. The CDR3 is CASSLVGDGYTF. The CDR3 nucleotides are TGTGCCAGCAGCTTAGTGGGGGACGGCTACACCTTC.

This chain connects TRBV19 to TRBJ2-5; 10 bases fit TRBD2. Gene TRBJ2-7 matches the end of the DNA better, so the J call may be wrong. Germline V gives CDR1 LNHDA, CDR2 SQIVND (reference sequence). The CDR3 runs 15 residues. The CDR3 DNA follows: TGTGCCAGTAGTACAACACTAGCGGGGATCTACGAGCAGTACTTC. Translating gives CASSTTLAGIYEQYF.

The rearrangement links TRBV10-3 to TRBJ2-3; D is possibly TRBD2 (6 bases). This CDR3 has 13 amino acids. Per the germline V gene, CDR1 is ENHRY and CDR2 is SYGVKD. V shed 4 bases and J shed 5 bases, with 10 bases lying between them. Here the CDR3 DNA reads TGTGCCATCAGTGGGGGACTGGGAGATACGCAGTATTTT. Amino acids: CAISGGLGDTQYF.

The chain has TRBV6-1 and TRBJ1-1; D perhaps matches TRBD1 (5 bases). Looked up from germline, CDR1 is MNHNS and CDR2 is SASEGT. V dropped 5 bases and J dropped 8 bases, with 18 bases sitting between them. The CDR3 covers 14 residues. CDR3 region: CASSLRGSLTEAFF. The CDR3, as DNA: TGTGCCAGCAGTCTTAGGGGCTCTTTAACCGAAGCTTTCTTT.

The chain carries TRBV11-2 and TRBJ2-2; D unclear. This CDR3 has 13 amino acids. Germline V gene data show CDR1 as SGHAT and CDR2 as FQNNGV. Trimming took off 1 base at V and 7 bases at J, with 7 bases between the two ends. CDR3: CASSLGVGGELFF. The CDR3 bases are TGTGCCAGCAGCTTAGGGGTCGGCGGGGAGCTGTTTTTT.

V gene TRBV29-1 combines with J gene TRBJ1-3; 8 bases are shared with TRBD1. Germline V lookup: CDR1 SQVTM, CDR2 ANQGSEA. The ends lost 6 bases at V and 4 bases at J; junction bases unmatched: 8. The CDR3 is 14 residues long. Written as DNA, the CDR3 is TGCAGCGTAAATCAGGGGGCGATGGGAAACACCATATATTTT. Its translation: CSVNQGAMGNTIYF.

The chain has TRBV28 and TRBJ1-2; tentatively, D is TRBD1 (6 bases). Trimming pared 5 bases from V and 2 bases from J, leaving 21 bases between. The CDR3 has 17 amino acids. Germline CDR1 MDHEN, CDR2 SYDVKM. In DNA form, the CDR3 reads TGTGCCAGCAGTCCCAGATATTTCCGGGACACCAACTATGGCTACACCTTC. This codes for CASSPRYFRDTNYGYTF.

The chain links TRBV7-9 to TRBJ1-1; D uncertain. The CDR3 consists of 16 residues. V lost 1 base and J 2 bases, leaving 14 bases between the germline ends. Germline CDR1 is SEHNR and CDR2 is FQNEAQ (reference sequence). The CDR3 DNA reads TGTGCCAGCAGCTTAGGAGTTCAAGCCAGTAACACTGAAGCTTTCTTT. Its protein product is CASSLGVQASNTEAFF. Complete variable domain (other parts from reference TRBV7-9 and TRBJ1-1): DTGVSQNPRHKITKRGQNVTFRCDPISEHNRLYWYRQTLGQGPEFLTYFQNEAQLEKSRLLSDRFSAERPKGSFSTLEIQRTEQGDSAMYLCASSLGVQASNTEAFFGQGTRLTVV.

The V call is TRBV9, the J call TRBJ1-1, with 7 bases matching TRBD1. This CDR3 has 14 residues. Germline values: CDR1 SGDLS, CDR2 YYNGEE. Losses at the gene ends were 3 bases for V and 1 base for J; bases not matched to a gene: 3. CDR3 protein: CASSAGTANTEAFF. The CDR3 DNA reads TGTGCCAGCAGCGCCGGGACAGCGAACACTGAAGCTTTCTTT.

The chain links TRBV11-1 to TRBJ2-7, with D tentatively TRBD2 (5 bases). V lost 5 bases, J lost 5 bases, and 13 bases lay in between. The CDR3 sequence is 13 residues long. Germline V CDR1 and CDR2: SGHAT, FQDESV (reference sequence). Here the CDR3 DNA reads TGTGCCAGCAGCCATTTTAGGGAGAACGAGCAGTACTTC. Translating it yields CASSHFRENEQYF.

J is TRBJ2-7 and V is TRBV7-8; possible D gene TRBD2, 6 bases. The germline V gene encodes CDR1 SGHVS and CDR2 FQNEAQ. CDR3 length: 17 residues. Trimming cost V 3 bases and J 2 bases, with 20 bases left between them. CDR3 region: CASSLVIGGGLTYEQYF. The CDR3 DNA sequence: TGTGCCAGCAGCTTGGTAATTGGGGGAGGACTTACCTACGAGCAGTACTTC.

The chain recombines TRBV11-3 with TRBJ2-3; D not resolved. Germline-derived CDR1 and CDR2 are SGHNT and YENEEA. V was shortened by 7 bases and J by 2 bases, with 19 bases between the two germline ends. The CDR3 covers 16 residues. The CDR3, as DNA: TGTGCCAGCACCTCGCTCAGAGCCCTGGACACAGATACGCAGTATTTT. Translation: CASTSLRALDTDTQYF.

The sample holds a few counts of this clone. The chain employs TRBV29-1 and TRBJ1-1; D is uncertain. Germline V gene sequence: CDR1 SQVTM, CDR2 ANQGSEA. Trimming stripped 3 bases from V and 7 bases from J, with 9 bases between. There are 11 residues in the CDR3. CDR3 in amino acids: CSVERMSEAFF. The CDR3 coding sequence is TGCAGCGTTGAGAGGATGAGTGAAGCTTTCTTT. Together with reference TRBV29-1 and TRBJ1-1, the CDR3 gives the full variable domain: SAVISQKPSRDICQRGTSLTIQCQVDSQVTMMFWYRQQPGQSLTLIATANQGSEATYESGFVIDKFPISRPNLTFSTLTVSNMSPEDSSIYLCSVERMSEAFFGQGTRLTVV.

This clone was detected only a few times. In nucleotides, the CDR3 is TGCGCCAGCAGCCGGACGACCTGGGGAAGCGGTGAGCAGTTCTTC. Amino acids: CASSRTTWGSGEQFF. V usage is TRBV5-1 and J usage is TRBJ2-1; tentative D call: TRBD2 (5 bases). Germline lookup yields CDR1 SGHRS and CDR2 YFSETQ. The germline V and J ends were trimmed by 4 bases and 9 bases, with 20 bases remaining between them. The CDR3 consists of 15 residues.

The DNA of the CDR3 is TGTGCCATCAGCACCACAGGTATGGAGACCCAGTACTTC. As protein: CAISTTGMETQYF. The chain is built from TRBV10-3 and TRBJ2-5, with D possibly TRBD1 on 5 matching bases. The V end lost 6 bases, the J end lost 5 bases, and 13 bases lay between the germline ends. Germline V gene data show CDR1 as ENHRY and CDR2 as SYGVKD. This CDR3 has 13 amino acids.

The chain joins TRBV7-9 to TRBJ2-3; 7 bases are shared with TRBD1. V gave up 6 bases and J gave up 4 bases; unmatched junction bases: 10. This CDR3 has 15 amino acids. The germline CDR1 and CDR2 sequences are SEHNR and FQNEAQ (reference sequence). The CDR3 is CASSLHGTDPDTQYF. The CDR3 nucleotides are TGTGCCAGCAGTCTGCATGGGACAGACCCAGATACGCAGTATTTT.

This chain joins TRBV6-6 and TRBJ2-7; D remains ambiguous. V gave up 0 bases and J gave up 4 bases, with 7 bases separating them. The CDR3 runs to 13 residues. Germline V gives CDR1 MNHNY, CDR2 SVGAGI (reference sequence). The DNA for the CDR3 is TGTGCCAGCAGTTACTCTTGGGAATACGAGCAGTACTTC. This codes for CASSYSWEYEQYF.